This T cell receptor (beta chain) was documented in a study of CD8 T cells in Susac syndrome. Random hexamers served to reverse transcribe roughly 0.5 to 1 ug RNA. From the immunoSEQ multiplex PCR reads, TCRdb called clonotypes with MiXCR, one entry per CDR3 protein. The sample yields some 300,000 distinct CDR3 sequences, 85% seen once. Trimming at V came to 5 bases and at J to 6 bases, leaving 8 bases not matched to a gene. Germline CDR1 is SEHNR and CDR2 is FQNEAQ (reference sequence). The CDR3 covers 14 residues. J is TRBJ2-7 and V is TRBV7-9; 9 bases map to TRBD1. Sequencing was performed on CD8+ T cells from PBMCs. This TCR came from a human donor with multiple sclerosis. CDR3 nucleotides: TGTGCCAGCAGCCGGACAGGGGATAATGCCGAGCAGTACTTC. This translates into CASSRTGDNAEQYF.